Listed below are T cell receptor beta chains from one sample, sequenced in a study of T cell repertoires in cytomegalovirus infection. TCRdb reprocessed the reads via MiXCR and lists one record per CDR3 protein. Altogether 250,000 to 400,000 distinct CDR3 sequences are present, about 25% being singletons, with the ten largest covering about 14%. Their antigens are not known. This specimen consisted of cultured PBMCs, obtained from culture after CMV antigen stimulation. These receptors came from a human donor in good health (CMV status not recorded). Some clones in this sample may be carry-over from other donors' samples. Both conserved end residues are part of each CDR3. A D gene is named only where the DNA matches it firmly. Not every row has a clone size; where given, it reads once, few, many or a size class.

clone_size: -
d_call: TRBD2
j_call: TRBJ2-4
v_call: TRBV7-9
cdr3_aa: CASSFSGRNLIQYF
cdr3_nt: TGTGCCAGCAGCTTTTCCGGGAGGAACCTCATTCAGTACTTC

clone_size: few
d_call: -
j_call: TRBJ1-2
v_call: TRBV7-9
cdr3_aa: CASSLAQGGGYTF
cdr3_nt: TGTGCCAGCAGCTTAGCCCAGGGTGGAGGCTACACCTTC

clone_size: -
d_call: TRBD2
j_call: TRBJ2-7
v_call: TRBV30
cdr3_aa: CAWSVGPSGGTYEQYF
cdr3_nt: TGTGCCTGGAGTGTTGGCCCTAGCGGAGGGACCTACGAGCAGTACTTC

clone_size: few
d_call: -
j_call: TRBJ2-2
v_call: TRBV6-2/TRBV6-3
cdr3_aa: CASSYNWGVTNTGELFF
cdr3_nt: TGTGCCAGCAGTTACAATTGGGGGGTGACGAACACCGGGGAGCTGTTTTTT

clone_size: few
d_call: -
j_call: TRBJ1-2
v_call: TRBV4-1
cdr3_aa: CASSSITANYGYTF
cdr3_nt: TGCGCCAGCAGCTCGATTACAGCTAACTATGGCTACACCTTC

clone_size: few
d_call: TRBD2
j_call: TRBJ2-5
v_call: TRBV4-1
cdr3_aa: CASSQLAGTQYF
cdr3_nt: TGCGCCAGCAGCCAACTAGCGGGCACCCAGTACTTC

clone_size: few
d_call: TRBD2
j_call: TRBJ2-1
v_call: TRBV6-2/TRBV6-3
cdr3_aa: CASSTTGRYNEQFF
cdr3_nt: TGTGCCAGCAGCACTACCGGGAGGTACAATGAGCAGTTCTTC

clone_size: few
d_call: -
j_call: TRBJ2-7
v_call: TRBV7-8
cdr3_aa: CASSLRGRELDEQYF
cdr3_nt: TGTGCCAGCAGTCTGAGGGGGCGGGAGCTCGACGAGCAGTACTTC

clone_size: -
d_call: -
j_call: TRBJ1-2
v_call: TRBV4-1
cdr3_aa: CASSQNQGYGYTF
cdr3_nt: TGCGCCAGCAGCCAGAACCAAGGCTATGGCTACACCTTC

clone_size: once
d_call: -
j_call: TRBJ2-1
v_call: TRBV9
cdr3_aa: CASSAGGGPINEQFF
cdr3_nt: TGTGCCAGCAGCGCCGGCGGGGGCCCTATAAATGAGCAGTTCTTC

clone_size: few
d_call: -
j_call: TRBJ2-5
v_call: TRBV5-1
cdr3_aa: CASSLDREGETQYF
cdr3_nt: TGCGCCAGCAGCTTGGACAGGGAGGGAGAGACCCAGTACTTC

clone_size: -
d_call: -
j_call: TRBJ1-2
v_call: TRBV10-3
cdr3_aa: CAIKTQGLDYTF
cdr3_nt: TGTGCCATCAAGACTCAGGGGTTGGACTACACCTTC

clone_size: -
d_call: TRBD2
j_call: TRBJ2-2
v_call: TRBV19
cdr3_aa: CASTTSGRAGELFF
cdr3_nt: TGTGCCAGTACTACTAGCGGGAGGGCCGGGGAGCTGTTTTTT

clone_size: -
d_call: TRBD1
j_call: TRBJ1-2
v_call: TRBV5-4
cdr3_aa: CASRIDRGRVGYGYTF
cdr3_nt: TGTGCCAGCAGGATAGACAGGGGGCGGGTAGGATATGGCTACACCTTC

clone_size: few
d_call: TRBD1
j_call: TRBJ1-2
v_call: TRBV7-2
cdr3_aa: CASSLAGTGSGYTF
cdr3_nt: TGTGCCAGCAGCTTAGCCGGGACAGGATCTGGCTACACCTTC

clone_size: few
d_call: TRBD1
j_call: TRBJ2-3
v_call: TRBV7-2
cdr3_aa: CASSPRTGFTDTQYF
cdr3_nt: TGTGCCAGCAGCCCCCGGACAGGGTTTACAGATACGCAGTATTTT

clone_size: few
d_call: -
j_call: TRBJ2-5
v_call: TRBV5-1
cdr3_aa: CASSLAWQEGETQYF
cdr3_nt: TGCGCCAGCAGCTTGGCCTGGCAGGAAGGAGAGACCCAGTACTTC

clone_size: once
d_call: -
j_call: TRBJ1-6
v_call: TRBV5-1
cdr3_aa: CASSSDTVGRSPLHF
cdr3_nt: TGCGCCAGCAGCTCGGATACAGTCGGACGTTCACCCCTCCACTTT

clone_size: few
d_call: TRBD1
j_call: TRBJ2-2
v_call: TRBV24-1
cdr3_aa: CATSDFWTGNTGELFF
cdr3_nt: TGTGCCACCAGTGATTTCTGGACAGGGAACACCGGGGAGCTGTTTTTT

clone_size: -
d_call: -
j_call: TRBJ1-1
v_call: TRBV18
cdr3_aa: CASSPPSGGGTEAFF
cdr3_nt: TGTGCCAGCTCACCACCGTCCGGAGGGGGCACTGAAGCTTTCTTT

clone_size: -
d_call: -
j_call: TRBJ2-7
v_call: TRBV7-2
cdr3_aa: CASLGSYYEQYF
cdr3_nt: TGTGCCAGCCTAGGCTCTTACTACGAGCAGTACTTC

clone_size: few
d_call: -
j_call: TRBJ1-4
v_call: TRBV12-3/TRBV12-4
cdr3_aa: CASSSPPEGGKLFF
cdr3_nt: TGTGCCAGCAGTTCCCCCCCTGAGGGGGGAAAACTGTTTTTT

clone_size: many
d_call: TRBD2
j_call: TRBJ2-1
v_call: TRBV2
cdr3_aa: CASSEYTSGYYNEQFF
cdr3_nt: TGTGCCAGCAGTGAATACACTAGCGGATACTACAATGAGCAGTTCTTC

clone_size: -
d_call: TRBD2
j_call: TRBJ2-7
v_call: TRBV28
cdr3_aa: CASSPGLGYYEQYF
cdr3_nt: TGTGCCAGCAGTCCGGGACTAGGGTACTACGAGCAGTACTTC

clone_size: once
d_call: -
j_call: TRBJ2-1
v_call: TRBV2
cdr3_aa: CASSESAGAKNEQFF
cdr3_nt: TGTGCCAGCAGTGAATCGGCGGGGGCTAAAAATGAGCAGTTCTTC

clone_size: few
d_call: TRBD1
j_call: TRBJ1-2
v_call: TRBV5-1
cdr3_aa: CASSNNAKHRGSEDGYTF
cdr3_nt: TGCGCCAGCAGCAATAACGCCAAACACAGGGGAAGCGAGGATGGCTACACCTTC

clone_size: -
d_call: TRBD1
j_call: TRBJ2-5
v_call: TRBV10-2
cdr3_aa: CASRGDSLLETQYF
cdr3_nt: TGCGCCAGCAGGGGGGACAGCCTTTTGGAGACCCAGTACTTC

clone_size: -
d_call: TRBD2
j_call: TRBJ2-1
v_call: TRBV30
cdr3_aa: CAWSPGLGYNEQFF
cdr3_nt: TGTGCCTGGAGCCCGGGACTAGGCTACAATGAGCAGTTCTTC

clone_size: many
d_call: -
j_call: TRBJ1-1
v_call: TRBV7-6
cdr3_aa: CASSLGDWGAVNTEAFF
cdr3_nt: TGTGCCAGCAGCTTAGGGGATTGGGGGGCCGTAAACACTGAAGCTTTCTTT

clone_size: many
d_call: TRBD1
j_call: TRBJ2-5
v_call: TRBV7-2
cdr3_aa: CASSSRTGKETQYF
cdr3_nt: TGTGCCAGCAGCTCCCGGACAGGGAAAGAGACCCAGTACTTC

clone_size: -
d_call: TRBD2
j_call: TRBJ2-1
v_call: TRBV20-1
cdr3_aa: CSARVRIRGLAGDFSLNEQFF
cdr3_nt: TGCAGTGCTAGGGTTCGAATCAGGGGACTAGCGGGAGATTTCAGCCTCAATGAGCAGTTCTTC

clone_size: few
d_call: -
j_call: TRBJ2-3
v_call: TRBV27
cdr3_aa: CASSLKGADTQYF
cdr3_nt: TGTGCCAGCAGTTTAAAGGGGGCAGATACGCAGTATTTT

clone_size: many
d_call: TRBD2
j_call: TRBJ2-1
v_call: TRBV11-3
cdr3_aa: CASSQASGRAGVDEQFF
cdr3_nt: TGTGCCAGCAGCCAAGCTAGCGGGAGGGCGGGTGTGGATGAGCAGTTCTTC

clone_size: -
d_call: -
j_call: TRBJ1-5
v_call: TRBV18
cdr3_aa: CASSPIRGGNQPQHF
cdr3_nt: TGTGCCAGCTCACCCATCCGAGGGGGCAATCAGCCCCAGCATTTT

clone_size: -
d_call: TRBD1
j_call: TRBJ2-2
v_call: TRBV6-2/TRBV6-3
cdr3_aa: CASCLDRRTGELFF
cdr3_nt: TGTGCCAGCTGTCTGGACAGGCGCACCGGGGAGCTGTTTTTT

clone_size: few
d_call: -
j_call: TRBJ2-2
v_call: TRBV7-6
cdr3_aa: CASSLATRGDTGELFF
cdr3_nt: TGTGCCAGCAGCTTAGCGACCCGGGGAGACACCGGGGAGCTGTTTTTT

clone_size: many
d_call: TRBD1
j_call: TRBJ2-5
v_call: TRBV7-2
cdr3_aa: CASSPGQGAKTQYF
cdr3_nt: TGTGCCAGCAGCCCAGGACAGGGGGCAAAGACCCAGTACTTC

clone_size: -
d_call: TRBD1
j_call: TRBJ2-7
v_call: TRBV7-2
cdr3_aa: CASSLLDRSPGYEQYF
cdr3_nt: TGTGCCAGCAGCTTGTTGGACAGGTCCCCTGGCTACGAGCAGTACTTC

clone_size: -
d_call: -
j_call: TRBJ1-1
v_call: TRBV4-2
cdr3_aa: CASSQDLGGGNTEAFF
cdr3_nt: TGTGCCAGCAGCCAAGATCTGGGGGGGGGGAACACTGAAGCTTTCTTT

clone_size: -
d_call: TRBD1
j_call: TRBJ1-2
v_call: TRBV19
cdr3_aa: CASSSEGQGVNYGYTF
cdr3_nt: TGTGCCAGTAGTTCAGAAGGACAGGGGGTCAACTATGGCTACACCTTC

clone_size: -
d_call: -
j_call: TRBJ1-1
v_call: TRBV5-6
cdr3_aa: CASSSQTLGTTEAFF
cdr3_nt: TGTGCCAGCAGCTCACAAACACTCGGGACAACTGAAGCTTTCTTT

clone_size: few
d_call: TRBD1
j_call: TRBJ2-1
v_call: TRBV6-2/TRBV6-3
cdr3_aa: CASSPGDRMENEQFF
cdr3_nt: TGTGCCAGCAGTCCAGGGGACAGGATGGAGAATGAGCAGTTCTTC

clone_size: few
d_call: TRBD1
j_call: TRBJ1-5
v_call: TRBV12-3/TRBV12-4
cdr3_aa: CASKIGQGAGQPQHF
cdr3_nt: TGTGCCAGCAAGATCGGACAGGGGGCAGGACAGCCCCAGCATTTT

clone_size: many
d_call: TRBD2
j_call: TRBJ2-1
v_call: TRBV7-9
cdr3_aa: CASSLSSGLAGPTSYNEQFF
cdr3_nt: TGTGCCAGCAGCTTATCTAGCGGTCTAGCGGGACCTACCTCCTACAATGAGCAGTTCTTC

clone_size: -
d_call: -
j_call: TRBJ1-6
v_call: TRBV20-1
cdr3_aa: CSVTGGISDSPLHF
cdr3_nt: TGCAGTGTCACAGGCGGAATCTCCGATTCACCCCTCCACTTT

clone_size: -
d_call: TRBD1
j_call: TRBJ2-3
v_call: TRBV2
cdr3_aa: CASTGTETDTQYF
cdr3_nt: TGTGCCAGCACCGGGACAGAGACAGATACGCAGTATTTT

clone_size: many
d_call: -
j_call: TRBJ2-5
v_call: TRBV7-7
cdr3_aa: CASSLGAGETQYF
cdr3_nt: TGTGCCAGCAGCTTAGGTGCGGGAGAGACCCAGTACTTC

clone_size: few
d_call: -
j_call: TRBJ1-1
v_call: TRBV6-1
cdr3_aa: CASSAQGGVNTEAFF
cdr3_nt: TGTGCCAGCAGTGCGCAGGGTGGGGTGAACACTGAAGCTTTCTTT

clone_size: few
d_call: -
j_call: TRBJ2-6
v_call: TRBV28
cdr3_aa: CASSELIGANVLTF
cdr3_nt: TGTGCCAGCAGTGAGCTGATTGGGGCCAACGTCCTGACTTTC